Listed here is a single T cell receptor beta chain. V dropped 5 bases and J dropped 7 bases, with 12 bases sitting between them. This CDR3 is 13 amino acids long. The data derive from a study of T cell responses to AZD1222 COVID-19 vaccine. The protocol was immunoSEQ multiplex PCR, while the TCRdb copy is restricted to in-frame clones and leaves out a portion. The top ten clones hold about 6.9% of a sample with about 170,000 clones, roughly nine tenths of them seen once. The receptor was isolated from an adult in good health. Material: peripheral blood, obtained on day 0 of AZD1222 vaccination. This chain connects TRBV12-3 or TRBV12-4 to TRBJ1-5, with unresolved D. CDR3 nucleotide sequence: TGTGCCAGCAGTCCGCAGGTGCGCCAGCCCCAGCATTTT. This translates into CASSPQVRQPQHF.